This TCR beta chain was captured by sequencing in a study of identical twins. The CDR3 totals 11 residues. The germline V gene encodes CDR1 SGHAT and CDR2 FQNNGV. V lost 3 bases and J 9 bases, leaving 6 bases between the germline ends. This clonotype was seen at least ten times. Its antigen is as yet unknown. The authors used template switching to add a universal primer site and gave cDNA unique molecular identifiers. TCRdb processed the 5' RACE reads anew with MiXCR; each CDR3 protein has one entry. The sample comprises roughly 230,000 distinct CDR3 sequences, around 8.8% of which are singletons, and 3% to 3.5% rests with the top ten. Findings of the study overall: Insertions ran lower in abundant cord blood beta clonotypes, though not in memory repertoires. Rather than following the same donors, the conclusions depended on cross-sectional statistical analysis. Model-predicted out-of-frame TCR alpha sharing fell below observed values in monozygotic twins.

This sample was shared with a second study, whose subject was yellow fever vaccine responses in identical twins.

This TCR was sampled from a woman aged 18-29 years in good health. The rearrangement joins TRBV11-2 to TRBJ2-1; D is undetermined. Input material: CD8+ T cells sorted from blood. The chain's CDR3 is CASSFQIEQFF. CDR3 DNA: TGTGCCAGCAGCTTTCAAATTGAGCAGTTCTTC.